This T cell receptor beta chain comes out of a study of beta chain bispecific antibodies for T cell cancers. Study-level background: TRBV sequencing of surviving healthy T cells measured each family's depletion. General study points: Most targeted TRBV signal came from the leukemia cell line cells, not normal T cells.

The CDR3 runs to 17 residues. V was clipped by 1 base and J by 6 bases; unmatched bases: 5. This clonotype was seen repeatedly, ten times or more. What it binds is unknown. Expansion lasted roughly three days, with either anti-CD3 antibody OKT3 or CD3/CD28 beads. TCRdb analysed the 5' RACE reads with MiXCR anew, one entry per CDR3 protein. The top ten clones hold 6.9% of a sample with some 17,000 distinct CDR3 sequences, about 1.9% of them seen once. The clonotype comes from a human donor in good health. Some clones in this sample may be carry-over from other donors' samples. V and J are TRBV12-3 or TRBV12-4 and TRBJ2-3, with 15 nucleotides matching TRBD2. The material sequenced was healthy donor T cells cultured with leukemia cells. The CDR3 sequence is CASSLGTSGGAKDTQYF. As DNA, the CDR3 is TGTGCCAGCAGTTTAGGGACTAGCGGGGGGGCCAAGGATACGCAGTATTTT.